The present T cell receptor beta chain was sequenced within a study of T-cell reconstitution after alpha-beta-depleted transplantation in children. Germline V lookup: CDR1 LNHDA, CDR2 SQIVND (reference sequence). This CDR3 is built from 15 residues. The trim removed 3 bases at V and 6 bases at J, leaving 10 bases unmatched. A TCRbeta library incorporating unique molecular identifiers was prepared. TCRdb recomputed calls from the PCR reads with MiXCR, one row per CDR3 protein. The data show 300,000 to 350,000 distinct CDR3 sequences, 15% to 20% seen once. This specimen consisted of PBMCs, mostly from graft donor cells, obtained 360 days after TCRalphabeta/CD19-depleted stem cell transplant. The chain combines TRBV19 with TRBJ2-7; 8 bases map to TRBD2. This sequence originates from a male patient aged 2-15 years who had a stem cell transplant for acute lymphoblastic leukemia, so the T cells may come from the graft donor. The CDR3 nucleotides are TGTGCCAGTAGTATTCCGGGAGGGGGTAAGGGCGAGCAGTACTTC. Translating gives CASSIPGGGKGEQYF.